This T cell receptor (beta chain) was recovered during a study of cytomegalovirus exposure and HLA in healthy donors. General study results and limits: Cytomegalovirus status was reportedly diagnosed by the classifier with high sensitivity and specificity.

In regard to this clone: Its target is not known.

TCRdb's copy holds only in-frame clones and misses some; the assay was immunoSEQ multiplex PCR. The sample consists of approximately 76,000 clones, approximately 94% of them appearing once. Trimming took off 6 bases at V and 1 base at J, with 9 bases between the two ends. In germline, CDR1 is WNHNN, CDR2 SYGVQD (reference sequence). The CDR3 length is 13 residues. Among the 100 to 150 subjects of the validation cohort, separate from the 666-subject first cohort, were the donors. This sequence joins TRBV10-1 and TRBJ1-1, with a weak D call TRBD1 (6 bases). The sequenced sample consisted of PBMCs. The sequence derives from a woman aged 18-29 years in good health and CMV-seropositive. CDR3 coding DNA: TGCGCCAGCAGCCTGGACAGGAACACTGAAGCTTTCTTT. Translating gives CASSLDRNTEAFF.